One T cell receptor (beta chain) is described in this entry. From blood CD8+ and CD4+ T cells, the TCR beta chain was sequenced. The study used healthy donors as controls matched for age and sex. The TEMRA cells underwent FACS enrichment, while the CD8+ and CD4+ T cells underwent negative isolation. The germline V and J ends were trimmed by 2 bases and 0 bases, with 10 bases remaining between them. Per germline, CDR1 SEHNR and CDR2 FQNEAQ (reference sequence). This CDR3 is built from 15 residues. This record comes from a study of CD8 T cells in Susac syndrome. Reverse transcription used about 0.45 to 1 ug RNA and random hexamers. Amplification of the TCR beta CDR3 was carried out by immunoSEQ multiplex PCR, which spanned a total of 54 Vbeta and 13 Jbeta segments. TCRdb passed the immunoSEQ multiplex PCR reads through MiXCR, listing each CDR3 protein once. This table has more than 70,000 distinct CDR3 sequences, approximately 92% appearing once.

Sequenced sample: CD8+ T cells from PBMCs. The rearrangement joins TRBV7-9 to TRBJ2-5; tentatively, D is TRBD1 (6 bases). The clonotype originates from a human donor in good health. CDR3 nucleotides: TGTGCCAGCAGCTTACCCCGGACAGACCAAGAGACCCAGTACTTC. Amino acid sequence: CASSLPRTDQETQYF.